Here is one T cell receptor beta chain with its context. This sample stems from a study of technical replicates of blood from a handful of donors. Assay: immunoSEQ multiplex PCR; the TCRdb copy retains only in-frame clones and omits some. The sample lists roughly 56,000 clones; 90% to 95% were seen once. CDR1 is KGHSH and CDR2 is LQKENI in the germline V gene. CDR3 length: 15 residues. V dropped 5 bases and J dropped 3; count of bases not matched to a gene: 6. The V call is TRBV18, the J call TRBJ2-7; 11 bases map to TRBD1. This TCR came from a human donor in good health. Some clones in this sample may be carry-over from other donors' samples. Input material: PBMCs. The CDR3 DNA reads as TGTGCCAGCTCAGGAGGACAGGGGGCCTACTACGAGCAGTACTTC. Translated: CASSGGQGAYYEQYF.